These 21 T cell receptor beta chains were all obtained from the same sample, sequenced in a study of tumor-infiltrating lymphocytes in primary liver carcinoma. From unsorted bulk tissue weighing roughly 17-31 mg, DNA and RNA were co-extracted. Making TCR beta cDNA involved around 520 ng total RNA and a constant-region primer. Library construction for TCR beta comprised three nested multiplex PCR rounds performed with slightly modified ARM-PCR. The opening two PCR rounds, ten to eleven cycles each, paired TRBV1-TRBV30 forward primers with a C-beta reverse primer. TCRdb analysed the multiplex PCR reads with MiXCR anew, one entry per CDR3 protein. This sample has roughly 190,000 distinct CDR3 sequences, with roughly 80% found just once. The sequenced material came from tumor tissue from primary liver carcinoma. The receptors shown here come from a man in his forties with primary liver carcinoma and hepatitis B virus infection.

A remark on this clonotype: This could be a read error, since a much larger clone is one nucleotide away. Likely a read error: the CDR3 ends without its conserved phenylalanine or tryptophan. The V call is TRBV5-8, the J call TRBJ1-3; D is perhaps TRBD1 (5 bases). Trimming took 1 base from V and 4 from J, leaving 9 bases between them. Germline loops: CDR1 SGHTS, CDR2 YDEGEE. The CDR3 covers 14 residues. CDR3 amino acids: CASSLRGIGNTIYL. For the CDR3, the DNA is TGTGCCAGCAGCTTGAGGGGAATCGGAAACACCATATATTTG.

Concerning this clonotype itself: The junction departs from the called germline gene at one end, perhaps through a read error. The chain joins TRBV28 to TRBJ2-7, with 8 bases fitting TRBD1. Germline CDR1 is MDHEN and CDR2 is SYDVKM. This CDR3 is 15 amino acids long. The CDR3 is CASPPPDRVSHEQYF. The DNA of the CDR3 is TGTGCCAGTCCGCCACCGGACAGGGTCTCCCACGAGCAGTATTTC.

As to this clonotype: At one of its ends the junction is not consistent with the germline gene, which may arise from a read error. The chain carries TRBV11-2 and TRBJ2-6, with D hard to call. The CDR3 totals 15 residues. Germline V lookup: CDR1 SGHAT, CDR2 FQNNGV. In nucleotides, the CDR3 is TGTGCCACCCATCGGCCGCGCTCTGGGGTCAACGTCCTTACTTTC. Translated: CATHRPRSGVNVLTF.

In the case of this clonotype: This may arise from a read error, as a much more abundant clone is one base away. The chain has TRBV29-1 and TRBJ1-4; the D is unclear. This CDR3 has 10 residues. Per the germline V gene, CDR1 is SQVTM and CDR2 is ANQGSEA. The CDR3, as DNA: TGCAACGCCCTTACGGAAAAACTGTTTTTT. Protein sequence: CNALTEKLFF.

Turning to this clonotype: A junction boundary mismatches the germline segment, possibly from a read error. V is TRBV12-3 or TRBV12-4 and J is TRBJ2-2, with a tentative D call TRBD2 (7 bases). CDR3 size: 16 residues. As DNA, the CDR3 is TGTGCAAGCAGTTTTGGGGGGGCAGTAAGCACCAGGGAGCTGTTTTTT. This sequence encodes CASSFGGAVSTRELFF.

A remark on this clonotype: No conserved phenylalanine or tryptophan ends this CDR3, so it is likely a read error. The chain uses TRBV10-1 and TRBJ2-7; D ambiguous. With 3 bases removed from V and 2 bases from J, the gap between germline ends came to 14 bases. This CDR3 spans 15 amino acids. Per germline, CDR1 WNHNN and CDR2 SYGVQD (reference sequence). For the CDR3, the DNA is TGCGCCAGCAGTGAACTCAGAAGGAGCCCCTACGAGCAGTACCTC. Translation: CASSELRRSPYEQYL.

The chain has TRBV4-2 and TRBJ2-6; D is unresolved. This CDR3 is 18 amino acids long. The germline V and J ends were trimmed by 0 bases and 2 bases, with 14 bases remaining between them. Germline V gives CDR1 LGHNA, CDR2 YNFKEQ. As DNA, the CDR3 is TGTGCCAGCAGCCAAGAAAGCCGTGCCATAACTGGGGCCAACGTCCTGACTTTC. It is translated as CASSQESRAITGANVLTF.

With respect to this clonotype: Compared with germline, one end of the junction differs, possibly owing to a read error. The V call is TRBV11-2, the J call TRBJ2-4; the D is unclear. The CDR3 consists of 14 residues. Germline lookup yields CDR1 SGHAT and CDR2 FQNNGV. The CDR3 reads CASSLEGYINIQYF. The CDR3 nucleotides are TGTGCCAGCAGTTTAGAAGGCTACATAAACATTCAGTACTTC.

A remark on this clonotype: Mismatch with germline at one junction end may stem from a read error. V is TRBV11-1 and J is TRBJ2-2; D remains unclear. This CDR3 comprises 13 residues. Germline-derived CDR1 and CDR2 are SGHAT and FQDESV (reference sequence). DNA for the CDR3: TGTGCCATCAGCTTTTGGGATACCGGTGAGCTGTTTTTT. This codes for CAISFWDTGELFF.

The sample holds many counts of this clonotype. The chain recombines TRBV30 with TRBJ2-4; D uncertain. CDR3 length: 15 residues. With 5 bases removed from V and 0 bases from J, the gap between germline ends came to 14 bases. Germline lookup yields CDR1 GTSNPN and CDR2 SVGIG (reference sequence). The CDR3 is CAWERPSGAKNIQYF. DNA for the CDR3: TGTGCCTGGGAGAGGCCTTCGGGAGCCAAAAACATTCAGTACTTC.

Of note for this clonotype: At one end the junction does not follow the germline gene, possibly because of a read error. The V gene is TRBV11-2, the J gene TRBJ2-7; 12 nucleotides align to TRBD2. CDR1 and CDR2 from the germline V gene are SGHAT and FQNNGV. The CDR3 loop spans 17 amino acids. The CDR3 sequence: CASRQGLAGQWSYEQYF. The CDR3 DNA reads as TGTGCCAGCAGACAAGGACTAGCGGGACAGTGGTCCTACGAGCAGTATTTC.

This clonotype was observed a handful of times. The rearrangement uses TRBV30 and TRBJ2-1, with TRBD1 as a possible D gene (6 bases). The CDR3 extends over 12 amino acids. CDR1 is GTSNPN and CDR2 is SVGIG in the germline V gene (reference sequence). Trimming left V 4 bases short and J 9 bases short, with 13 bases between. The CDR3 loop is CAWNRVRGEQFF. The CDR3 coding sequence is TGTGCCTGGAACAGGGTAAGGGGTGAGCAGTTCTTC.

Worth noting for this clonotype: The junction differs from germline at one of its ends, possibly a read error. The chain recombines TRBV4-2 with TRBJ2-7, with 9 bases fitting TRBD2. The CDR3 length is 16 residues. The V gene's germline CDR1 is LGHNA and CDR2 YNFKEQ. CDR3 sequence (DNA): TGTGCTAGCAGCCGAGATGTGACTAGCGGCTCCTACGAGCAGTACTTC. It translates to CASSRDVTSGSYEQYF.

In the case of this clonotype: An end of the junction differs from the germline gene, which may be a read error. The rearrangement uses TRBV6-2 or TRBV6-3 and TRBJ2-1, with D unclear. Germline CDR1 reads MNHEY; CDR2 reads SVGEGT. The CDR3 covers 13 residues. CDR3 coding DNA: TGTCCCAGCAGTATCACCCCAGTAGGTGAGCAGTTCTTC. This encodes CPSSITPVGEQFF.

The chain couples TRBV12-3 or TRBV12-4 to TRBJ2-3, with D unresolved. The CDR3 extends over 12 amino acids. V dropped 10 bases and J dropped 6 bases, with 14 bases sitting between them. This chain's CDR3 is CAMSPFGDTQYF. CDR3 nucleotide sequence: TGTGCCATGAGTCCCTTCGGTGATACGCAGTATTTT.

Note on this clonotype: The junction differs from germline at one of its ends, possibly a read error. The J gene is TRBJ2-6, the V gene TRBV28; D may be TRBD2 (7 bases). The CDR3 covers 16 residues. Germline-derived CDR1 and CDR2 are MDHEN and SYDVKM. The CDR3 DNA reads as TGTGCCAACAGTTCCCGAGAATTAGGGGGGGCCAACACCCTGACTTTC. It is translated as CANSSRELGGANTLTF.

This clonotype occurred many times. The J gene is TRBJ1-1, the V gene TRBV30; 11 bases map to TRBD1. The CDR3 loop spans 14 amino acids. CDR1 is GTSNPN and CDR2 is SVGIG in the germline V gene (reference sequence). With 4 bases clipped from V and 5 bases from J, the junction kept 6 bases outside the gene matches. Written as DNA, the CDR3 is TGTGCCTGGAAAGGGGACAGGGGGAGAACTGAAGCTTTCTTT. Translated, it gives CAWKGDRGRTEAFF.

Regarding this clonotype: Germline and junction disagree at one end, which may indicate a read error. V usage is TRBV28 and J usage is TRBJ2-7; 8 bases map to TRBD2. Per the germline V gene, CDR1 is MDHEN and CDR2 is SYDVKM. The CDR3 sequence is 14 residues long. In nucleotides, the CDR3 is TGTGCCAGCAGTCGGGAGGGACTACATTACGAGCAGTATTTC. Its translation is CASSREGLHYEQYF.

On this clonotype: As the CDR3 is not closed by the conserved phenylalanine or tryptophan, this likely results from a read error. V and J are TRBV11-2 and TRBJ2-1; maybe TRBD1 (5 bases). The germline CDR1 and CDR2 sequences are SGHAT and FQNNGV. The CDR3 sequence is 16 residues long. The V gene lost 5 bases and the J gene lost 0 bases, with 14 bases spanning the gap. The CDR3 is CASSALSQGSYNEQFL. CDR3 bases: TGTGCCAGCAGCGCCCTGTCCCAGGGCTCCTACAATGAGCAGTTCTTA.

This clonotype was recorded many times. The chain combines TRBV28 with TRBJ2-1, with 8 positions matching TRBD1. Germline CDR1 and CDR2: MDHEN and SYDVKM. With 8 bases clipped from V and 6 bases from J, the junction kept 6 bases outside the gene matches. The CDR3 is 13 amino acids. In DNA form, the CDR3 reads TGTGCCAGCGGACAGGGCGGAAGCAATGAGCAGTTCTTC. Protein sequence: CASGQGGSNEQFF. Full variable domain (outside the CDR3, taken from reference TRBV28 and TRBJ2-1): DVKVTQSSRYLVKRTGEKVFLECVQDMDHENMFWYRQDPGLGLRLIYFSYDVKMKEKGDIPEGYSVSREKKERFSLILESASTNQTSMYLCASGQGGSNEQFFGPGTRLTVL.

The CDR3 DNA reads TGTGCCAGCAGCTTAGTTGCATCTCCGGAGAAAAACATTCAGTACTTC. Its protein product is CASSLVASPEKNIQYF. The gene calls are TRBV11-3 and TRBJ2-4; no clear D gene. The CDR3 sequence is 16 residues long. V dropped 1 base and J dropped 4 bases, with 14 bases sitting between them. Germline V gives CDR1 SGHNT, CDR2 YENEEA.